This section outlines one T cell receptor (beta chain) sequence together with its context. The CDR3 consists of 14 residues. The germline V gene has CDR1 LNHDA and CDR2 SQIVND (reference sequence). Trimming cost V 6 bases and J 2 bases; bases outside gene matches: 6. Clones were read by immunoSEQ multiplex PCR, and TCRdb kept only the in-frame ones, dropping some. The data contain approximately 60,000 clones, more than 70% of them seen just once; the ten biggest clones take up 3.8%. This entry belongs to a study of Tregs in tolerant kidney transplant recipients. Recipients received nonmyeloablative bone marrow transplants from related graft donors, with transient mixed chimerism.

The sample in question was CD4+ T cells from blood (PBMCs), obtained 6 months after the transplant. The sequence was obtained from a human patient who received a combined kidney and bone marrow transplant. Some T cells may be provided by the graft donor. The rearrangement uses TRBV19 and TRBJ2-5; TRBD1 matches at 7 bases. The CDR3 DNA sequence: TGTGCCAGTAGCAGATACAGGGGACAAGAGACCCAGTACTTC. This translates into CASSRYRGQETQYF.